The 26 T cell receptor beta chains in this list originate from one sample, sequenced in a study of T cell responses to AZD1222 COVID-19 vaccine. TCRdb's copy holds only in-frame clones and misses some; the assay was immunoSEQ multiplex PCR. The data contain some 150,000 clones, 90% of them seen just once; the ten biggest clones take up less than 2%. Source: peripheral blood, taken on day 0 of AZD1222 vaccination. Receptors originate from an adult in good health.

This clone was seen just once. The chain couples TRBV7-9 to TRBJ1-2; D is perhaps TRBD1 (5 bases). Germline V gene lookup returns CDR1 SEHNR and CDR2 FQNEAQ (reference sequence). This CDR3 is built from 12 residues. Trimming cost V 5 bases and J 6 bases, with 10 bases left between them. This chain's CDR3 is CASSLPGDGYTF. The DNA of the CDR3 is TGTGCCAGCAGCCTCCCGGGGGATGGCTACACCTTC. Using reference TRBV7-9 and TRBJ1-2 for the parts outside the CDR3, the full variable domain is DTGVSQNPRHKITKRGQNVTFRCDPISEHNRLYWYRQTLGQGPEFLTYFQNEAQLEKSRLLSDRFSAERPKGSFSTLEIQRTEQGDSAMYLCASSLPGDGYTFGSGTRLTVV.

J is TRBJ1-2 and V is TRBV5-6; a possible D gene is TRBD1 (5 bases). V lost 3 bases, J lost 0 bases, and 12 bases lay in between. The V gene's germline CDR1 is SGHDT and CDR2 YYEEEE. The CDR3 is 15 amino acids. In DNA form, the CDR3 reads TGTGCCAGCAGCTCCGGACCGGGGGCTAACTATGGCTACACCTTC. It encodes CASSSGPGANYGYTF.

The V call is TRBV18, the J call TRBJ1-3, with D perhaps TRBD1 (6 bases). From germline, CDR1 is KGHSH and CDR2 LQKENI. This CDR3 has 16 amino acids. V lost 2 bases, J lost 1 base, and 12 bases lay in between. CDR3 DNA: TGTGCCAGCTCACCAAACAGGGCCGAATCTGGAAACACCATATATTTT. Translated: CASSPNRAESGNTIYF.

The J gene is TRBJ2-7, the V gene TRBV27; a weak D match, TRBD2 (6 bases). CDR1 MNHEY and CDR2 SMNVEV come from the germline V gene (reference sequence). The ends were cut back, 0 bases at V and 0 bases at J, with 12 bases in the middle. CDR3 size: 16 residues. The CDR3 sequence is CASSLSSGDSSYEQYF. CDR3 coding DNA: TGTGCCAGCAGTTTATCGTCGGGGGATAGCTCCTACGAGCAGTACTTC.

The sample holds many counts of this clone. The chain joins TRBV7-9 to TRBJ2-7; D is unresolved. Trimming cost V 4 bases and J 2 bases, with 15 bases left between them. The CDR3 runs to 15 residues. CDR1 is SEHNR, CDR2 FQNEAQ, per germline (reference sequence). CDR3 loop: CASSSKTVNPYEQYF. Here the CDR3 DNA reads TGTGCCAGCAGCTCAAAGACGGTTAACCCCTACGAGCAGTACTTC.

This chain links TRBV5-1 with TRBJ2-1; D might be TRBD2 (5 bases). The CDR3 runs 15 residues. Germline V gives CDR1 SGHRS, CDR2 YFSETQ. Trimming pared 3 bases from V and 2 bases from J, leaving 12 bases between. In DNA form, the CDR3 reads TGCGCCAGCAGCTCGGACGGGGTTCCCTACAATGAGCAGTTCTTC. It translates to CASSSDGVPYNEQFF.

This clone has just one count. This chain joins TRBV28 and TRBJ2-4, with 9 bases identical to TRBD2. Germline CDR1 MDHEN, CDR2 SYDVKM. V shed 5 bases and J 0 bases; nucleotides not matched to a gene: 20. The CDR3 is made up of 21 amino acids. CDR3 region: CASSPLARGRGLVVAKNIQYF. CDR3 bases: TGTGCCAGCAGTCCGCTCGCTCGCGGGAGGGGTTTAGTGGTAGCCAAAAACATTCAGTACTTC.

The chain is built from TRBV15 and TRBJ2-7; tentative D call: TRBD1 (5 bases). CDR1 and CDR2 from the germline V gene are LNHNV and YYDKDF (reference sequence). CDR3 length: 15 residues. Trimming stripped 0 bases from V and 3 bases from J, with 12 bases between. The CDR3 protein is CATSRDRTPNYEQYF. CDR3 in DNA: TGTGCCACCAGCAGAGATCGGACACCTAACTACGAGCAGTACTTC.

This clone was counted a single time. The chain couples TRBV29-1 to TRBJ2-5; TRBD2 aligns across 8 bases. Germline CDR1 and CDR2: SQVTM and ANQGSEA. The CDR3 contains 16 residues. V lost 2 bases to trimming and J lost 5 bases; unmatched junction nucleotides: 13. The CDR3 DNA sequence: TGCAGCGTTGAATTCGCAACGGGAGGGCGAGGGGAGACCCAGTACTTC. Its protein product is CSVEFATGGRGETQYF.

This chain joins TRBV7-8 and TRBJ1-1; 8 nucleotides align to TRBD1. V was pared by 5 bases and J by 2 bases, with 4 bases of the junction left unmatched. The CDR3 contains 14 residues. Per germline, CDR1 SGHVS and CDR2 FQNEAQ. CDR3 DNA sequence: TGTGCCAGCAGCCTGGGACAGGCCAACACTGAAGCTTTCTTT. Residues: CASSLGQANTEAFF.

A few counts support this clone. The chain combines TRBV11-3 with TRBJ2-1, with D possibly being TRBD2 (5 bases). V dropped 5 bases and J dropped 6 bases, with 11 bases sitting between them. Germline V lookup: CDR1 SGHNT, CDR2 YENEEA. The CDR3 covers 13 residues. The CDR3 spells CASSEMEVNEQFF. In nucleotides, the CDR3 is TGTGCCAGCAGCGAGATGGAGGTCAATGAGCAGTTCTTC. Full variable domain (remainder filled in from reference TRBV11-3 and TRBJ2-1): EAGVVQSPRYKIIEKKQPVAFWCNPISGHNTLYWYLQNLGQGPELLIRYENEEAVDDSQLPKDRFSAERLKGVDSTLKIQPAELGDSAVYLCASSEMEVNEQFFGPGTRLTVL.

This CDR3 is CASSLRTGAGYSNQPQHF. The CDR3 bases are TGTGCCAGCAGTTTACGGACAGGCGCGGGGTATAGCAATCAGCCCCAGCATTTT. V and J are TRBV28 and TRBJ1-5; 7 bases are shared with TRBD1. The germline V gene encodes CDR1 MDHEN and CDR2 SYDVKM. V trimming: 2 bases; J trimming: 0 bases; junction bases outside the gene matches: 10. The CDR3 covers 18 residues.

This clone was found a few times. The V gene is TRBV5-5, the J gene TRBJ2-7, with D maybe TRBD2 (5 bases). This CDR3 region has 15 residues. Trimming shortened V by 0 bases and J by 0 bases, and 10 bases separated the two germline ends. Germline values: CDR1 SGHKS, CDR2 YYEKEE (reference sequence). CDR3 sequence (DNA): TGTGCCAGCAGCTTGGCCCCAGGAGGCTCCTACGAGCAGTACTTC. Its translation is CASSLAPGGSYEQYF. The full variable domain, its missing parts supplied by reference TRBV5-5 and TRBJ2-7, is DAGVTQSPTHLIKTRGQQVTLRCSPISGHKSVSWYQQVLGQGPQFIFQYYEKEERGRGNFPDRFSARQFPNYSSELNVNALLLGDSALYLCASSLAPGGSYEQYFGPGTRLTVT.

The chain combines TRBV4-1 with TRBJ1-3; D is uncertain. The CDR3 has 16 residues. Looked up from germline, CDR1 is MGHRA and CDR2 is YSYEKL. Trimming cost V 1 base and J 0 bases, with 10 bases left between them. CDR3 nucleotides: TGCGCCAGCAGCCAAGTCTTGACGAACTCTGGAAACACCATATATTTT. It encodes CASSQVLTNSGNTIYF.

This chain connects TRBV20-1 to TRBJ2-3; D uncertain. The ends were cut back, 3 bases at V and 6 bases at J, with 10 bases in the middle. The CDR3 totals 12 residues. In germline, CDR1 is DFQATT, CDR2 SNEGSKA (reference sequence). The CDR3 coding sequence is TGCAGTGCTAGTCCTACCCTGGATACGCAGTATTTT. Its protein product is CSASPTLDTQYF.

Turning to this clone: Sequence at one end of the junction differs from germline and may be a read error. The genes are TRBV3-1 (or the pseudogene TRBV3-2) and TRBJ2-2, with 12 bases aligning to TRBD2. Per germline, CDR1 LGHDT and CDR2 YNNKEL (reference sequence). CDR3 length: 18 residues. CDR3 region: CASSEEASGRGEAGELFF. CDR3 DNA: TGTGCCAGCAGCGAAGAGGCTAGCGGGAGGGGCGAGGCCGGGGAGCTGTTTTTT.

The gene calls are TRBV21-1 and TRBJ1-2. TRBV21-1 is annotated as a pseudogene. This CDR3 comprises 17 residues. CDR3 in amino acids: CASSRYRDLRINYGYTF. CDR3 DNA: TGTGCCAGCAGCAGATACCGGGACCTACGGATTAACTATGGCTACACCTTC.

The chain joins TRBV20-1 to TRBJ2-5; D is perhaps TRBD2 (5 bases). This CDR3 region has 15 residues. From germline, CDR1 is DFQATT and CDR2 SNEGSKA (reference sequence). Trimming removed 3 bases at V and 0 bases at J, with 14 bases between. In DNA, the CDR3 is TGCAGTGCTAGTGAGGGTGAATATTACCAAGAGACCCAGTACTTC. Amino acids: CSASEGEYYQETQYF.

The rearrangement joins TRBV6-5 to TRBJ2-2, with 11 bases matching TRBD2. The germline gives CDR1 MNHEY, CDR2 SVGAGI. V gave up 2 bases and J gave up 7 bases; unmatched junction bases: 6. The CDR3 covers 16 residues. Here the CDR3 DNA reads TGTGCCAGCAGTTACAGTAGCGGGAGGGGGGTCGGGGAGCTGTTTTTT. Its protein is CASSYSSGRGVGELFF.

The CDR3 DNA reads TGTGCCAGCAGTTCGACAGGGAAGAATCAGCCCCAGCATTTT. It codes for CASSSTGKNQPQHF. This chain links TRBV27 with TRBJ1-5; 7 bases map to TRBD1. V trimming: 4 bases; J trimming: 4 bases; junction bases outside the gene matches: 4. This CDR3 is 14 amino acids long. Germline V gene sequence: CDR1 MNHEY, CDR2 SMNVEV (reference sequence).

The CDR3 DNA sequence: TGCAGCGTTGAAGGCAGGGTATTCGCAACTGAAGCTTTCTTT. As protein: CSVEGRVFATEAFF. The chain combines TRBV29-1 with TRBJ1-1; the D gene is possibly TRBD1 (5 bases). The CDR3 has 14 residues. Trimming stripped 1 base from V and 5 bases from J, with 14 bases between. Germline CDR1 and CDR2: SQVTM and ANQGSEA.

This sequence joins TRBV5-1 and TRBJ2-2, with 8 bases matching TRBD1. The CDR3 is 15 residues long. With 4 bases clipped from V and 1 base from J, the junction kept 3 bases outside the gene matches. Germline values: CDR1 SGHRS, CDR2 YFSETQ. The CDR3 coding sequence is TGCGCCAGCAGCGTGGACAGGGTGAACACCGGGGAGCTGTTTTTT. Amino acid sequence: CASSVDRVNTGELFF.

The chain couples TRBV25-1 to TRBJ1-1; maybe TRBD1 (6 bases). The CDR3 length is 15 residues. V lost 1 base and J lost 1, with 10 bases in between. Germline CDR1 reads MGHDK; CDR2 reads SYGVNS. The CDR3 spells CASSELGGANTEAFF. The CDR3 nucleotides are TGTGCCAGCAGTGAATTGGGGGGGGCGAACACTGAAGCTTTCTTT.

The chain uses TRBV25-1 and TRBJ1-1; the match to TRBD1 covers 7 bases. The CDR3 is 15 amino acids. Germline-derived CDR1 and CDR2 are MGHDK and SYGVNS. V shed 2 bases, J shed 2 bases, and the junction held 5 bases outside the gene matches. The CDR3 spells CASSETRTGNTEAFF. CDR3 in DNA: TGTGCCAGCAGTGAAACCCGGACAGGCAACACTGAAGCTTTCTTT.

This chain connects TRBV7-7 to TRBJ2-1, with TRBD1 matching over 9 bases. The germline gives CDR1 SSHAT, CDR2 FNYEAQ (reference sequence). This CDR3 spans 15 amino acids. The V and J ends lost 5 bases and 4 bases, in that order; junction bases with no gene match: 6. The CDR3 protein is CASSAGTGPYNEQFF. CDR3 DNA: TGTGCCAGCAGCGCCGGGACAGGGCCTTACAATGAGCAGTTCTTC.

The J gene is TRBJ1-1, the V gene TRBV7-2; the match to TRBD1 covers 8 bases. CDR3 size: 15 residues. V dropped 5 bases and J dropped 0; count of bases not matched to a gene: 5. CDR1 and CDR2 from the germline V gene are SGHTA and FQGNSA. Here the CDR3 DNA reads TGTGCCAGCAGCCCCGTGACAGGGGTGAACACTGAAGCTTTCTTT. It encodes CASSPVTGVNTEAFF.